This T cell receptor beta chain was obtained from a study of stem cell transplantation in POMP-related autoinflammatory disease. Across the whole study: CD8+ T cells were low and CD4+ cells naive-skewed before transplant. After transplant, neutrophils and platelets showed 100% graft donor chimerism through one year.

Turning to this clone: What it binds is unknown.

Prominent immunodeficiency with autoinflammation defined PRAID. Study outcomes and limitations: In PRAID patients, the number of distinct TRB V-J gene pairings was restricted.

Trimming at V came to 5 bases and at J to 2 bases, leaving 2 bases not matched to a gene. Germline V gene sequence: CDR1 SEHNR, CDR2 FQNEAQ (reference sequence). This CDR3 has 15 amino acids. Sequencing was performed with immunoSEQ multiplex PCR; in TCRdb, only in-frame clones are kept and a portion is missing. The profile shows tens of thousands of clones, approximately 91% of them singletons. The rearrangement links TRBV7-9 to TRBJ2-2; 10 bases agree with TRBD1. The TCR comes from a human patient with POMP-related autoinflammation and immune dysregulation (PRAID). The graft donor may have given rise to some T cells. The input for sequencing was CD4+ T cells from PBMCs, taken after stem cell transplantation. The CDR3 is CASSRQGANTGELFF. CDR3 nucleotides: TGTGCCAGCAGCCGACAGGGGGCAAACACCGGGGAGCTGTTTTTT.